What follows are 6 T cell receptor beta chains derived from one specimen sequenced in a study of STAT3 mutations in large granular lymphocyte leukemia. No antigen has been assigned to these receptors. Study results and caveats: At least one immunodominant TCR beta clonotype appeared in every T-cell large granular lymphocyte leukemia patient.

Data came from immunoSEQ multiplex PCR; TCRdb stores just in-frame clones and leaves some out. The sample lists 600 to 700 clones, 25% to 40% seen once, with 67% in the top ten. Sequencing used peripheral blood mononuclear cells. These receptor sequences come from a male patient in his 50s with T-cell large granular lymphocyte leukemia. Some clones in this sample may be carry-over from other donors' samples.

The rearrangement joins TRBV4-1 to TRBJ1-5; D may be TRBD1 (5 bases). This CDR3 is built from 14 residues. The V end lost 1 base, the J end lost 6 bases, and 10 bases lay between the germline ends. The germline CDR1 and CDR2 sequences are MGHRA and YSYEKL. The CDR3 bases are TGCGCCAGCAGCCAAGGGGACCCCGGTCAGCCCCAGCATTTT. The encoded protein is CASSQGDPGQPQHF.

By share, this clone ranks as large. The CDR3 DNA reads as TGTGCCAGCAGTTCTACTAGCGAGGATGAGCAGTTCTTC. Its translation is CASSSTSEDEQFF. V usage is TRBV27 and J usage is TRBJ2-1; 7 positions agree with TRBD2. Trimming removed 4 bases from V and 8 bases from J; junction bases left unmatched: 5. Looked up from germline, CDR1 is MNHEY and CDR2 is SMNVEV (reference sequence). The CDR3 contains 13 residues.

This clone has a handful of counts. The chain uses TRBV2 and TRBJ1-1; D is ambiguous. Trimming left V 0 bases short and J 5 bases short, with 7 bases between. The length of the CDR3 is 13 residues. Germline assignment: CDR1 SNHLY and CDR2 FYNNEI. In DNA form, the CDR3 reads TGTGCCAGCAGTGAAGCGGGAGAGACTGAAGCTTTCTTT. Translating it yields CASSEAGETEAFF.

This sequence joins TRBV7-2 and TRBJ2-5; TRBD2 matches 9 bases. The CDR3 consists of 14 residues. V shed 3 bases, J shed 5 bases, and the junction held 4 bases outside the gene matches. From germline, CDR1 is SGHTA and CDR2 FQGNSA. CDR3 sequence: CASSFGTSRETQYF. In DNA, the CDR3 is TGTGCCAGCAGCTTCGGGACTAGCCGGGAGACCCAGTACTTC.

This clone came up a few times. The chain employs TRBV6-1 and TRBJ1-5; tentatively, D is TRBD1 (5 bases). V gave up 6 bases and J gave up 8 bases, with 14 bases separating them. Germline V CDR1 and CDR2: MNHNS, SASEGT. The CDR3 totals 13 residues. This CDR3 is CASSPQGEEPQHF. CDR3 bases: TGTGCCAGCAGCCCACAAGGGGAAGAGCCCCAGCATTTT.

The chain has TRBV18 and TRBJ2-5, with 10 bases lining up with TRBD1. V lost 5 bases, J lost 2 bases, and 5 bases stayed unmatched. Germline assignment: CDR1 KGHSH and CDR2 LQKENI. This CDR3 has 15 residues. CDR3 residues: CASSTGTGAQETQYF. Here the CDR3 DNA reads TGTGCCAGCTCAACCGGGACAGGGGCGCAAGAGACCCAGTACTTC.